Sequencing of this T cell receptor beta chain was carried out in a study of cytomegalovirus exposure and HLA in healthy donors. General observations from the study: Under in vitro conditions, three CMV-associated chains were confirmed as specific for CMV antigens. A later analysis found that most CMV-associated TCR beta chains appeared HLA-restricted.

Note on this clone: Its antigen remains unknown.

PCR was performed using 60 Vbeta and 13 Jbeta primers. Only in-frame clones appear in the TCRdb table, and some are missing; sequencing was by immunoSEQ multiplex PCR. The profile covers 130,000 or so clones, with about 79% appearing a single time and under 2% taken by the ten largest. The clonotype comes from a female donor in good health and CMV-seropositive. Sequenced material: PBMCs.

In DNA form, the CDR3 reads TGTGCCAGCAGCCCAAATACAGGGAACTATGGCTACACCTTC. Its translation: CASSPNTGNYGYTF. The chain has TRBV9 and TRBJ1-2; TRBD1 might be the D (6 bases). CDR1 is SGDLS and CDR2 is YYNGEE in the germline V gene. CDR3 length equals 14 residues. Trimming pared 4 bases from V and 2 bases from J, leaving 12 bases between.